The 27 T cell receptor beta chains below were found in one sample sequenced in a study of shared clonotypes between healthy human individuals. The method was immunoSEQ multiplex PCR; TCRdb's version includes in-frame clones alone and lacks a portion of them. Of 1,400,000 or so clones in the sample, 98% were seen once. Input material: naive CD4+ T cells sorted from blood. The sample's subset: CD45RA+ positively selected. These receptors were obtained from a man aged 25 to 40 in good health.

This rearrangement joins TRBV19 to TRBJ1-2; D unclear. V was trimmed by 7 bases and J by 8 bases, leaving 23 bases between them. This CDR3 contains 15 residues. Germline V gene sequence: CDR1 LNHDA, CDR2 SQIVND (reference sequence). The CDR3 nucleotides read TGTGCCAGTAATGGTCCGATAGATTTAAGAGGCGGCTACACCTTC. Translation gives CASNGPIDLRGGYTF.

CDR3 region: CASSLLENTYEQYF. The CDR3 nucleotides are TGTGCCAGCAGCTTGCTTGAAAATACCTACGAGCAGTACTTC. The chain joins TRBV5-6 to TRBJ2-7; D not resolved. CDR1 and CDR2 from the germline V gene are SGHDT and YYEEEE. Trimming removed 1 base at V and 2 bases at J, with 10 bases between. This CDR3 contains 14 residues.

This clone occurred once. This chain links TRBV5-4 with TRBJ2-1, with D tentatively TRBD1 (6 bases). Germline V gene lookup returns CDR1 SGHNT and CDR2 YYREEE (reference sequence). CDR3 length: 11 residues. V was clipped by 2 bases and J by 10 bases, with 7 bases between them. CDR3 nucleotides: TGTGCCAGCAGCTTAGGACAGGAGCAGTTCTTC. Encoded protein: CASSLGQEQFF.

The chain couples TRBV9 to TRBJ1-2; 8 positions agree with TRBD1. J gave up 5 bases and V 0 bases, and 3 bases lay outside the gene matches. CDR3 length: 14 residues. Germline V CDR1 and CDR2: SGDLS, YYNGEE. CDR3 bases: TGTGCCAGCAGCGTAGTAGGGACAGGTTATGGCTACACCTTC. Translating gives CASSVVGTGYGYTF.

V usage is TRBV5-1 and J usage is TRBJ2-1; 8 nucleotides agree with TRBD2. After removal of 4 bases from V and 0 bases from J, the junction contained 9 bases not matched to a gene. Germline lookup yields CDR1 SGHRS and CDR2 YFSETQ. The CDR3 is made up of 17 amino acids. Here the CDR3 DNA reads TGCGCCAGCAGCCCGCCGGGAGGGGGTAGCTCCTACAATGAGCAGTTCTTC. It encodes CASSPPGGGSSYNEQFF.

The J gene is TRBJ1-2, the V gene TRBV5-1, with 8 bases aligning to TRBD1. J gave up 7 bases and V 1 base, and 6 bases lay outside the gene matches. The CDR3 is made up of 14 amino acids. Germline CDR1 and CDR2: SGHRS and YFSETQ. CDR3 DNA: TGCGCCAGCAGCTTGCAGGGGGCGGTAATTGGCTACACCTTC. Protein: CASSLQGAVIGYTF.

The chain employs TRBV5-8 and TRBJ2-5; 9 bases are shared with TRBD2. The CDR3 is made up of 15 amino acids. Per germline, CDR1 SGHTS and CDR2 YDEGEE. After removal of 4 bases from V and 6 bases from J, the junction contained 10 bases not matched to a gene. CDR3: CASSRWSGRTKTQYF. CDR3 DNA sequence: TGTGCCAGCAGCCGGTGGAGCGGGAGGACGAAGACCCAGTACTTC.

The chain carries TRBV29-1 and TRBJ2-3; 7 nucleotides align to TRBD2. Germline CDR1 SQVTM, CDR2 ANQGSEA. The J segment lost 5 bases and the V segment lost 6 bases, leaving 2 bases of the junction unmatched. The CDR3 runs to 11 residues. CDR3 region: CSVTSVDTQYF. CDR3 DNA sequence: TGCAGCGTCACTAGCGTAGATACGCAGTATTTT.

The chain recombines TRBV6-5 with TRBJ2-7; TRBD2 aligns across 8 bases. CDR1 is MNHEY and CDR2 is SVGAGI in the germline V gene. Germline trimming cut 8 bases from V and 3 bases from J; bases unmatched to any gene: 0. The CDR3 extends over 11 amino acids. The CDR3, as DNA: TGTGCCAGCGGGACTAGCTACGAGCAGTACTTC. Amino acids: CASGTSYEQYF.

CDR3 sequence reads: CASRGRTKLKETQYF. The CDR3 nucleotides are TGCGCCAGCCGCGGTAGGACTAAGCTAAAAGAGACCCAGTACTTC. The V call is TRBV5-1, the J call TRBJ2-5; a possible D gene is TRBD2 (6 bases). This CDR3 has 15 residues. Germline CDR1 and CDR2: SGHRS and YFSETQ. V was clipped by 7 bases and J by 3 bases, with 19 bases between them.

CDR3 residues: CASSRPGYEQYF. The CDR3 DNA reads TGCGCCAGCAGCCGTCCGGGTTACGAGCAGTACTTC. The chain combines TRBV5-1 with TRBJ2-7; D is undetermined. The CDR3 runs to 12 residues. Deletions cut 4 bases from V and 4 bases from J, with 9 bases between. CDR1 and CDR2 from the germline V gene are SGHRS and YFSETQ.

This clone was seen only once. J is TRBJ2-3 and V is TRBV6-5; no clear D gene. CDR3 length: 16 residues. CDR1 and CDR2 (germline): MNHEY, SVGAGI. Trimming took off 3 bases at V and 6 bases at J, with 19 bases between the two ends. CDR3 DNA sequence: TGTGCCAGCAGTTATCAGACGGTTATTGGTGCTGATACGCAGTATTTT. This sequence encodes CASSYQTVIGADTQYF.

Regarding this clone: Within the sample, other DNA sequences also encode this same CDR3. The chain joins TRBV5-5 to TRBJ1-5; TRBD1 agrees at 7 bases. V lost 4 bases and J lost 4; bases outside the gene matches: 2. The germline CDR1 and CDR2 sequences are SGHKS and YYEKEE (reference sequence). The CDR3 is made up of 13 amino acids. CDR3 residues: CASSPQGNQPQHF. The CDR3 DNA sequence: TGTGCCAGCAGCCCACAGGGGAATCAGCCCCAGCATTTT.

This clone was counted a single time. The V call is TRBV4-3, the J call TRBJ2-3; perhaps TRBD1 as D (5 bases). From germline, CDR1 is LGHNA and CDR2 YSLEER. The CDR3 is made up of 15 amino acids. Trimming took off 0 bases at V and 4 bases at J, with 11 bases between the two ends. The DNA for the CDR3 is TGCGCCAGCAGCCAAGAGCCAGGGATGCCAGATACGCAGTATTTT. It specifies CASSQEPGMPDTQYF.

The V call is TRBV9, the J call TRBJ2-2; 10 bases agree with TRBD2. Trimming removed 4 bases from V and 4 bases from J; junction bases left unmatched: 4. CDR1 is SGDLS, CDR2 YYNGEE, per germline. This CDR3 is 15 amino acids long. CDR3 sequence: CASSIRLAGTGELFF. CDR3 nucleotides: TGTGCCAGCAGCATACGACTAGCGGGCACCGGGGAGCTGTTTTTT. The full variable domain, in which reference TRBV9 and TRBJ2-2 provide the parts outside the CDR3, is DSGVTQTPKHLITATGQRVTLRCSPRSGDLSVYWYQQSLDQGLQFLIQYYNGEERAKGNILERFSAQQFPDLHSELNLSSLELGDSALYFCASSIRLAGTGELFFGEGSRLTVL.

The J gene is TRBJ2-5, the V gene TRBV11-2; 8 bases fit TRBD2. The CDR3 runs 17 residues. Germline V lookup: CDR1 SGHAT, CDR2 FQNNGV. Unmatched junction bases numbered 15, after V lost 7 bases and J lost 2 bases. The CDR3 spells CASNNPGGGRNQETQYF. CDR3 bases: TGTGCCAGCAACAACCCTGGGGGCGGGAGGAATCAAGAGACCCAGTACTTC.

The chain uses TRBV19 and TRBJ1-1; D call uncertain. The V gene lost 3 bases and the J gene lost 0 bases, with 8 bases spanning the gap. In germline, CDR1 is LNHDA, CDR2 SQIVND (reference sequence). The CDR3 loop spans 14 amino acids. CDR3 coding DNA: TGTGCCAGTAGTATGGGGATCATGAACACTGAAGCTTTCTTT. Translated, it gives CASSMGIMNTEAFF.

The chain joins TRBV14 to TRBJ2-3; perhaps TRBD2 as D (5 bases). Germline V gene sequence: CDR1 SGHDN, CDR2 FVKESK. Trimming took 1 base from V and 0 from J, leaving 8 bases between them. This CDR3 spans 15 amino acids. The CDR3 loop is CASSQASGSTDTQYF. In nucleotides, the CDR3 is TGTGCCAGCAGCCAAGCTTCGGGGAGCACAGATACGCAGTATTTT.

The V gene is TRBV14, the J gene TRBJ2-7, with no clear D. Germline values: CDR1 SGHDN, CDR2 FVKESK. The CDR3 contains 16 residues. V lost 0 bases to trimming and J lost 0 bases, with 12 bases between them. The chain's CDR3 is CASSQDPRFSSYEQYF. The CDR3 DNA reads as TGTGCCAGCAGCCAAGATCCTCGGTTCAGCTCCTACGAGCAGTACTTC.

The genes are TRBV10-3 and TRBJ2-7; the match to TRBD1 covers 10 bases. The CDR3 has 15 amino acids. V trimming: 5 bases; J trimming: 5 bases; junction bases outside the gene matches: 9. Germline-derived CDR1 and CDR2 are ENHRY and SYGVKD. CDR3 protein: CAISMTGTGANEQYF. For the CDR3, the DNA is TGTGCCATCAGTATGACCGGGACAGGGGCTAACGAGCAGTACTTC.

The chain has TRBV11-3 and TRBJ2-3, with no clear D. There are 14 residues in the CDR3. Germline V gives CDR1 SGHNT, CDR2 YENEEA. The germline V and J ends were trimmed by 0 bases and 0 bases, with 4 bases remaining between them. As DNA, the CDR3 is TGTGCCAGCAGCTTAGAACCTAGCACAGATACGCAGTATTTT. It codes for CASSLEPSTDTQYF.

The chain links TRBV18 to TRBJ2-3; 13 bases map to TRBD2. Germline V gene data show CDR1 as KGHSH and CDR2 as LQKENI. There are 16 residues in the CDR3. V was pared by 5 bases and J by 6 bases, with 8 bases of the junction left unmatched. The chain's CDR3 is CASSTLAGGPSDTQYF. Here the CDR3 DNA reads TGTGCCAGCTCAACACTAGCGGGAGGGCCCTCGGATACGCAGTATTTT. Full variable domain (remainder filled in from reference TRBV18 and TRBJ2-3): NAGVMQNPRHLVRRRGQEARLRCSPMKGHSHVYWYRQLPEEGLKFMVYLQKENIIDESGMPKERFSAEFPKEGPSILRIQQVVRGDSAAYFCASSTLAGGPSDTQYFGPGTRLTVL.

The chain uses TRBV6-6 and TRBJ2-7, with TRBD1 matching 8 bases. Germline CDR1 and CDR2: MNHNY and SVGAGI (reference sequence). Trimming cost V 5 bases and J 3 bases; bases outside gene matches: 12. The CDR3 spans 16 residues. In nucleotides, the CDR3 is TGTGCCAGCAGTCCAAGGACAGGGATGTACTTCTACGAGCAGTACTTC. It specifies CASSPRTGMYFYEQYF.

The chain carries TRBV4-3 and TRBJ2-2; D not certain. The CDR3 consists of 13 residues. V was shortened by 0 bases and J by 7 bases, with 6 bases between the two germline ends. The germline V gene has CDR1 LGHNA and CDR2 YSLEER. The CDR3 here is CASSQDQVGELFF. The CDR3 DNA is TGCGCCAGCAGCCAAGATCAGGTCGGGGAGCTGTTTTTT.

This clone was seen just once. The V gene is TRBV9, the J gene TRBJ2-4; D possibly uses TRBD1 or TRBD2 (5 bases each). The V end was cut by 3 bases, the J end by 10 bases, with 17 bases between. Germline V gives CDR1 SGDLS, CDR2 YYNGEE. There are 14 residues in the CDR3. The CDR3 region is CASSAGRSNRIQYF. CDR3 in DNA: TGTGCCAGCAGCGCGGGACGGTCTAATCGGATTCAGTACTTC. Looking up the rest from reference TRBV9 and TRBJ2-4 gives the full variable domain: DSGVTQTPKHLITATGQRVTLRCSPRSGDLSVYWYQQSLDQGLQFLIQYYNGEERAKGNILERFSAQQFPDLHSELNLSSLELGDSALYFCASSAGRSNRIQYFGAGTRLSVL.

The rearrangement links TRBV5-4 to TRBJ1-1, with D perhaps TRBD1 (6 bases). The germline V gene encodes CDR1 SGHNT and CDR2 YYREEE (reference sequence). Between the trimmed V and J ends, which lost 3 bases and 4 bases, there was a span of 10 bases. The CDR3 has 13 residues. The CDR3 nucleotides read TGTGCCAGCAGCTATAGGGGGAGCACTGAAGCTTTCTTT. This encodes CASSYRGSTEAFF.

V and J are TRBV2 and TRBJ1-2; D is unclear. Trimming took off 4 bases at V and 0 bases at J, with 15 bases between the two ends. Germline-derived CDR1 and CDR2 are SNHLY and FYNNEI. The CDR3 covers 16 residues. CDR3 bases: TGTGCCAGCAGTGCTCACCGGGTCCAAACTAACTATGGCTACACCTTC. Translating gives CASSAHRVQTNYGYTF.